This T cell receptor (beta chain) derives from a study of technical replicates of blood from a few donors (TCRdb year 2017). A remark on this clone: The antigen it recognizes is unknown. There are no base qualities to consult, and no much larger clone falls within one base.

The library came from the immunoSEQ multiplex PCR assay. TCRdb took over this immuneACCESS table, retaining in-frame rearrangements with V and J assigned. Such tables are incomplete; in checked studies, under half of the missing clones stem from an unresolved V gene, and the remainder is unexplained. This sample comprises about 68,000 clones, about 97% of them detected only once. More than 0.25% of the sample is taken by the ten largest. CDR1 LGHNA and CDR2 YSLEER are derived from the germline V gene. Taken from cysteine to phenylalanine, the CDR3 has 17 residues. The entry retains the CDR3 DNA only, 51 bases that are in frame from base 1. V was cut back by 0 bases and J by 8 bases, leaving a gap of 20 bases between them.

The rearranged chain carries TRBV4-3 and TRBJ1-3, with a weak D call of TRBD1 (6 bases match). The sequence derives from a human donor in good health. The specimen was T cells isolated from PBMCs. The nucleotides read TGCGCCAGCAGCCAAGATCGGGGCGGGGGGCCGGTAGACACCATATATTTT. Protein translation: CASSQDRGGGPVDTIYF.